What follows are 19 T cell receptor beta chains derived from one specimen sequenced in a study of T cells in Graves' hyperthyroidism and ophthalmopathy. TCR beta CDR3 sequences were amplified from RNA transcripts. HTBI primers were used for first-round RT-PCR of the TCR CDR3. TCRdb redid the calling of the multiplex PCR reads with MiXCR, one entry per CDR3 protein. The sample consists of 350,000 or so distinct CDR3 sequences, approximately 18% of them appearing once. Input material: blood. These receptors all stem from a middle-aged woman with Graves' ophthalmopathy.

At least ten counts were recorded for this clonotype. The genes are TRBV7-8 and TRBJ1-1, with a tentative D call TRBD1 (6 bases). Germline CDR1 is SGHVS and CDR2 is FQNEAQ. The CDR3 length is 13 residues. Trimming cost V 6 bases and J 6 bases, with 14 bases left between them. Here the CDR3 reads CASSPTGKSEAFF. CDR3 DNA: TGTGCCAGCAGTCCTACAGGGAAATCTGAAGCTTTCTTT.

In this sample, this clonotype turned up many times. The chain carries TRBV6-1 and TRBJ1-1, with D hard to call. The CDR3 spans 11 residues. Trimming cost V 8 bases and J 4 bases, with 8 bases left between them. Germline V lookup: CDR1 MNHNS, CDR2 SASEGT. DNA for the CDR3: TGTGCCAGCCAGGTCGCCACTGAAGCTTTCTTT. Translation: CASQVATEAFF.

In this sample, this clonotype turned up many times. DNA of the CDR3: TGCGCCAGCAGCCAAGGCACTAACAGGCCTGGTGGGGGTGAGACCCAGTACTTC. Translation gives CASSQGTNRPGGGETQYF. This chain links TRBV4-3 with TRBJ2-5; D is possibly TRBD1 or TRBD2 (5 bases each). V lost 1 base and J lost 5, with 23 bases in between. Germline loops: CDR1 LGHNA, CDR2 YSLEER. The CDR3 covers 18 residues.

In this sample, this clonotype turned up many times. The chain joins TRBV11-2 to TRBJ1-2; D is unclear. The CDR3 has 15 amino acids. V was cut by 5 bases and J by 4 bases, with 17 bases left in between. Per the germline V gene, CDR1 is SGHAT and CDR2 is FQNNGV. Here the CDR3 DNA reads TGTGCCAGCAGCCCCGTCGGAGGCCCAATCTATGGCTACACCTTC. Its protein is CASSPVGGPIYGYTF.

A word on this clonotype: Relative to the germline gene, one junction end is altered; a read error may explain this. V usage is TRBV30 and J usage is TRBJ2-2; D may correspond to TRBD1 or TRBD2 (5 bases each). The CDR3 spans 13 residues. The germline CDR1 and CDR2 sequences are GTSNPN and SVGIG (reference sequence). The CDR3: CARDGANTGELLF. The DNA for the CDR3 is TGTGCCAGGGACGGGGCGAACACCGGGGAGCTGCTTTTT.

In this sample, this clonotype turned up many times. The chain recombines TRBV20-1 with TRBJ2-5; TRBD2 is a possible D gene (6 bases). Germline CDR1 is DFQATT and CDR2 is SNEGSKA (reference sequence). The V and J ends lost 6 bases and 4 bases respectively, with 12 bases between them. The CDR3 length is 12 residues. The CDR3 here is CSAGGQAETQYF. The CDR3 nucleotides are TGCAGTGCCGGAGGGCAAGCAGAGACCCAGTACTTC.

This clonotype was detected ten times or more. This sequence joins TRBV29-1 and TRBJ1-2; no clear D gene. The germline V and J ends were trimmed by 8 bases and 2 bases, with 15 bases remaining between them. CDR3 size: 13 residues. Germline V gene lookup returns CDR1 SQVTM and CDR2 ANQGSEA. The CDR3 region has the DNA TGCAGCACCACGGGTGGCGTGAACTATGGCTACACCTTC. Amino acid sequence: CSTTGGVNYGYTF.

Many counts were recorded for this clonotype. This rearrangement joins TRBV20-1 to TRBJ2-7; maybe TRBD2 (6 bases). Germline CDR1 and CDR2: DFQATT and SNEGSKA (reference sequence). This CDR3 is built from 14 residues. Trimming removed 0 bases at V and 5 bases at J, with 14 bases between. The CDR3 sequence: CSARDMEGGDEQYF. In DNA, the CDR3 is TGCAGTGCTAGAGATATGGAGGGCGGGGACGAGCAGTACTTC.

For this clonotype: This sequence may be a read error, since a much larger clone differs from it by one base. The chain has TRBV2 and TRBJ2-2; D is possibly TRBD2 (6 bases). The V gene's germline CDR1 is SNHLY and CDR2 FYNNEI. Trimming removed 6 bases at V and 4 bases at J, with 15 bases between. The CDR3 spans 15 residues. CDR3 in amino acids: CASRRLGASTGELFF. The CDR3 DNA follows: TGTGCCAGCAGAAGACTAGGCGCGAGCACCGGGGAGCTGTTTTTT.

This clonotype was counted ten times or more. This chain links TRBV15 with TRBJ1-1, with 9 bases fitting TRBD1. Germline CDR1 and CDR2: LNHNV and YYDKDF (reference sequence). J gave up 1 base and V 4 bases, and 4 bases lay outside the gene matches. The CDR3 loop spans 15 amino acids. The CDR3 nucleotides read TGTGCCACCAGCACCCGGGACAGGGAGAACACTGAAGCTTTCTTT. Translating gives CATSTRDRENTEAFF. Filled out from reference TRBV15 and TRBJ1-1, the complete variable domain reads DAMVIQNPRYQVTQFGKPVTLSCSQTLNHNVMYWYQQKSSQAPKLLFHYYDKDFNNEADTPDNFQSRRPNTSFCFLDIRSPGLGDTAMYLCATSTRDRENTEAFFGQGTRLTVV.

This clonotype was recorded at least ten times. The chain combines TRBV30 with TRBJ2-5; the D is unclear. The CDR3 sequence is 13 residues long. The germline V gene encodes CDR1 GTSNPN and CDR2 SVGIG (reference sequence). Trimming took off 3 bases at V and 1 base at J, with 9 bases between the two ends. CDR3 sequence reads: CAWSNGVQETQYF. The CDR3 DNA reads TGTGCCTGGAGCAACGGAGTCCAAGAGACCCAGTACTTC.

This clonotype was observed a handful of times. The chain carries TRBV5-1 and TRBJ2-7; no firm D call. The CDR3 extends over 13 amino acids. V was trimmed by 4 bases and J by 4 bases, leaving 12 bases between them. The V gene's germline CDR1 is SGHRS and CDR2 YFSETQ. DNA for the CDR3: TGCGCCAGCAGCCACGGACCGCGATACGAGCAGTACTTC. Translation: CASSHGPRYEQYF.

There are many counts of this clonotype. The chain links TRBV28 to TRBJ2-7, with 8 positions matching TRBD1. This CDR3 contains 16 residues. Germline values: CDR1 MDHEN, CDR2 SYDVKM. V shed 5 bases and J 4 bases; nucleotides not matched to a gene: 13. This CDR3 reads CASSDPRTGLEYEQYF. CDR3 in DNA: TGTGCCAGCAGTGATCCCAGGACAGGGTTGGAGTACGAGCAGTACTTC.

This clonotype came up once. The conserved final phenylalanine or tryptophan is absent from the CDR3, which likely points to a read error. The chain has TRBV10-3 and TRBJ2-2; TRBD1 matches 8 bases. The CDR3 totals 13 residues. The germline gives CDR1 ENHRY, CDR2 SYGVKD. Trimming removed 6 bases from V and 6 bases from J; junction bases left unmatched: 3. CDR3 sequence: CAIRDREPGELFI. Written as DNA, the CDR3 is TGTGCCATCAGGGACAGGGAGCCCGGGGAGCTGTTTATT.

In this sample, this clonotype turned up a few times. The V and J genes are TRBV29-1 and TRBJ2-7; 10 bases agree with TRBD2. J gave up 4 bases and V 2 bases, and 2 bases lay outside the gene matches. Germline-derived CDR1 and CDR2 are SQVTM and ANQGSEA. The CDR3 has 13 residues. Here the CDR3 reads CSVELAGDYEQYF. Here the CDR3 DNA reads TGCAGCGTTGAACTAGCGGGAGATTACGAGCAGTACTTC.

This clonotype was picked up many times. The CDR3 DNA is TGTGCCAGCTCCCGGGGGTTTTTGCATGGCTACACCTTC. It encodes CASSRGFLHGYTF. V and J are TRBV7-2 and TRBJ1-2; maybe TRBD1 (5 bases). The CDR3 is made up of 13 amino acids. V was shortened by 8 bases and J by 6 bases, with 16 bases between the two germline ends. Looked up from germline, CDR1 is SGHTA and CDR2 is FQGNSA.

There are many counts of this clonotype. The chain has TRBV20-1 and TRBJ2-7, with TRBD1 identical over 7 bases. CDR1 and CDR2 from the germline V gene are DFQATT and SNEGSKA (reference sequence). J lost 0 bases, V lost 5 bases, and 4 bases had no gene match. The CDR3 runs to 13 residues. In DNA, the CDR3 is TGCAGTGCTGCGGACAGGAGCTCCTACGAGCAGTACTTC. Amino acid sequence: CSAADRSSYEQYF.

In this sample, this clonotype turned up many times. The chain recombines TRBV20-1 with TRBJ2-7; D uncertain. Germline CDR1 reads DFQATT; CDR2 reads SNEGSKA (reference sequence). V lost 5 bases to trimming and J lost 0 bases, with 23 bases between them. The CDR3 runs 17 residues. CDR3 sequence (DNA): TGCAGTGCTCCCCGCCCAGACGACCTGATCAACTCCTACGAGCAGTACTTC. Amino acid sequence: CSAPRPDDLINSYEQYF.

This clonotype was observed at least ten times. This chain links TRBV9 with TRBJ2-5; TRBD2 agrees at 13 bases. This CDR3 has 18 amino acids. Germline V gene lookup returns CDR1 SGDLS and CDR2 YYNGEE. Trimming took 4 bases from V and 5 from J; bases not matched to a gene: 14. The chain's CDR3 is CASSPGLAGVGSLETQYF. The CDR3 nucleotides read TGTGCCAGCAGCCCCGGACTAGCGGGAGTCGGATCTCTTGAGACCCAGTACTTC.